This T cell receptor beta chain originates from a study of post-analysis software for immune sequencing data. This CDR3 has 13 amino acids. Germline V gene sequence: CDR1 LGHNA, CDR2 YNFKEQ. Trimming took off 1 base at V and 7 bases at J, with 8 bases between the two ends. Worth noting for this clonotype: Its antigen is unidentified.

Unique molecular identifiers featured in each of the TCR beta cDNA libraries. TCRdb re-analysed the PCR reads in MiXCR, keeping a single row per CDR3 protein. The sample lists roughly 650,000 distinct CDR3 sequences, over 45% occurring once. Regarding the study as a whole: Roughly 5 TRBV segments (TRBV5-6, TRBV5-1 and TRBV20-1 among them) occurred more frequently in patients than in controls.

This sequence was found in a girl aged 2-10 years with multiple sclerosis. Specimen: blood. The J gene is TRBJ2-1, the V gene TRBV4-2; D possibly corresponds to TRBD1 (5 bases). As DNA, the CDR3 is TGTGCCAGCAGCCAAGCAAAGGGGAATGAGCAGTTCTTC. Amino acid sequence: CASSQAKGNEQFF.